The subject of this entry is one TCR beta chain. The target antigen is unknown. The data are from a study of shared clonotypes between healthy human individuals. Each cell subset's genomic DNA was divided evenly among several immunoSEQ plates. Here immunoSEQ multiplex PCR was the method, and the copy in TCRdb shows in-frame clones only, minus some. The repertoire has around 2.3 million clones, roughly 95% of them found once; the top ten carry around 0.13%. The study's findings and limits: Some clonotypes were shared by all four sorted-subset donors, while others were not shared. The non-shared ones had lower generation probabilities than the shared ones.

The CDR3 has 15 residues. CDR1 and CDR2 (germline): SGHRS, YFSETQ. The V and J ends lost 0 bases and 1 base respectively, with 8 bases between them. The chain joins TRBV5-1 to TRBJ1-5, with D perhaps TRBD1 (6 bases). The TCR sequence derives from a young man in good health. Sample: naive CD4+ T cells sorted from blood. Subset in this sample: CD45RA+ positively selected. CDR3 in DNA: TGCGCCAGCAGCTTGGACGGGACAAGCAATCAGCCCCAGCATTTT. This sequence encodes CASSLDGTSNQPQHF.